This T cell receptor beta chain was sequenced for a study of blood T cell repertoires in COVID-19. Study in general: Researchers got acute and convalescent COVID-19 samples from the United States, Italy and Spain. In each case, the material was cDNA or gDNA derived from T cells, B-cell-depleted T cells, or PBMCs.

This CDR3 has 13 residues. The V and J ends lost 5 bases and 0 bases respectively, with 5 bases between them. CDR1 and CDR2 from the germline V gene are SGHTA and FQGNSA. In the authors' methods: Amplification from reference gene primers served as the basis for estimated nucleated cell counts. Clones were read by immunoSEQ multiplex PCR, and TCRdb kept only the in-frame ones, dropping some. V, J and clone size were drawn from that table, and D and trimming were deduced from the DNA. The repertoire holds approximately 400,000 clones, with about 80% as singletons. This clone was detected many times. The clonotype was recovered from a human donor with acute or convalescent COVID-19. The donor label of this sample is uncertain. The material sequenced was peripheral blood. The gene calls are TRBV7-2 and TRBJ1-5, with unresolved D. The CDR3 nucleotides are TGTGCCAGCAGCCCCTATAGCAATCAGCCCCAGCATTTT. This encodes CASSPYSNQPQHF.